This is a list of T cell receptor beta chains from one sample in a study of blood T cell repertoires in COVID-19. TCRdb keeps only in-frame clones here, not all; method: immunoSEQ multiplex PCR. There are tens of thousands of clones in the sample; 80% to 90% occur only once, and around 9.1% lies in the top ten. The sequenced sample was peripheral blood. The receptors were sampled from a man in his 60s with acute or convalescent COVID-19. CDR3s leave out the opening cysteine and the closing phenylalanine or tryptophan. Each record gives: J gene, D gene, V gene, CDR3 protein. The D gene is left open where the match is weak.

J gene: TRBJ1-1; D gene: .; V gene: TRBV28; CDR3 protein: ASRHPRGGEAF
J gene: TRBJ1-5; D gene: TRBD1; V gene: TRBV19; CDR3 protein: ASSFQTGGRNQPQH
J gene: TRBJ1-1; D gene: TRBD1; V gene: TRBV7-9; CDR3 protein: ASSSERDRGRNTEAF
J gene: TRBJ2-3; D gene: TRBD2; V gene: TRBV29-1; CDR3 protein: SVVAGRTDTQY
J gene: TRBJ2-1; D gene: .; V gene: TRBV6-2/TRBV6-3; CDR3 protein: ASSSGYYNEQF
J gene: TRBJ1-1; D gene: .; V gene: TRBV11-2; CDR3 protein: ASSLTQSSTEAF
J gene: TRBJ1-1; D gene: TRBD1; V gene: TRBV12-5; CDR3 protein: ASGLEPGQKAF
J gene: TRBJ1-5; D gene: .; V gene: TRBV12-5; CDR3 protein: ASGLPSSGGQPQH
J gene: TRBJ2-1; D gene: TRBD2; V gene: TRBV28; CDR3 protein: ASTTSAGGGNEQF
J gene: TRBJ1-1; D gene: .; V gene: TRBV5-5; CDR3 protein: ASSPLGGEAF
J gene: TRBJ2-5; D gene: .; V gene: TRBV5-1; CDR3 protein: ASSLLSGVSQETQY
J gene: TRBJ1-2; D gene: TRBD1; V gene: TRBV9; CDR3 protein: ASSPRDRGNYGYT
J gene: TRBJ2-7; D gene: TRBD2; V gene: TRBV7-2; CDR3 protein: ASSLTSGTYEQY
J gene: TRBJ1-1; D gene: TRBD1; V gene: TRBV5-4; CDR3 protein: ASSLGAQGRSEAF
J gene: TRBJ1-2; D gene: TRBD1; V gene: TRBV6-5; CDR3 protein: ASTTGTVYGYT
J gene: TRBJ2-7; D gene: TRBD2; V gene: TRBV6-6; CDR3 protein: ACSSAQTSLDEQY
J gene: TRBJ1-1; D gene: .; V gene: TRBV28; CDR3 protein: ASSFLHAGANTEAF
J gene: TRBJ1-5; D gene: TRBD1; V gene: TRBV2; CDR3 protein: ASNRGNQPQH
J gene: TRBJ2-5; D gene: .; V gene: TRBV6-1; CDR3 protein: ASSEGWGQGETQY
J gene: TRBJ1-1; D gene: .; V gene: TRBV11-3; CDR3 protein: ASSLDPGDLMTEAF
J gene: TRBJ2-7; D gene: TRBD1; V gene: TRBV7-9; CDR3 protein: ASSLSPGGASYEQY
J gene: TRBJ1-5; D gene: TRBD1; V gene: TRBV7-8; CDR3 protein: ASSSKDRVIGNQPQH
J gene: TRBJ2-3; D gene: TRBD2; V gene: TRBV28; CDR3 protein: ASSSRLAGVGDTQY
J gene: TRBJ1-2; D gene: .; V gene: TRBV5-1; CDR3 protein: ASSLVRFNYGYT
J gene: TRBJ1-4; D gene: .; V gene: TRBV5-8; CDR3 protein: ASSLASTGHATNEKLF
J gene: TRBJ2-3; D gene: .; V gene: TRBV6-2/TRBV6-3; CDR3 protein: ASSSRHGTDTQY
J gene: TRBJ1-4; D gene: .; V gene: TRBV7-9; CDR3 protein: ASSTGRNNEKLF
J gene: TRBJ1-2; D gene: .; V gene: TRBV28; CDR3 protein: ARASRGSNYGYT
J gene: TRBJ1-1; D gene: TRBD1; V gene: TRBV6-5; CDR3 protein: ASSYTGQGKGTEAF
J gene: TRBJ2-7; D gene: TRBD2; V gene: TRBV3-1/TRBV3-2; CDR3 protein: ASSQLIAGGLSYEQY
J gene: TRBJ2-3; D gene: TRBD2; V gene: TRBV20-1; CDR3 protein: SASTSGGLADTQY
J gene: TRBJ2-7; D gene: .; V gene: TRBV29-1; CDR3 protein: SVVDSLSYEQY
J gene: TRBJ2-1; D gene: .; V gene: TRBV5-1; CDR3 protein: ASSLRAGGGSYNEQF
J gene: TRBJ1-3; D gene: .; V gene: TRBV12-3/TRBV12-4; CDR3 protein: ASSADSGNTIY
J gene: TRBJ2-5; D gene: TRBD1; V gene: TRBV3-1/TRBV3-2; CDR3 protein: ASSQQGAQY
J gene: TRBJ2-2; D gene: TRBD1; V gene: TRBV27; CDR3 protein: ASSLQAVDRGRTGELF
J gene: TRBJ2-1; D gene: TRBD1; V gene: TRBV3-1/TRBV3-2; CDR3 protein: ASRPAQGANNEQF